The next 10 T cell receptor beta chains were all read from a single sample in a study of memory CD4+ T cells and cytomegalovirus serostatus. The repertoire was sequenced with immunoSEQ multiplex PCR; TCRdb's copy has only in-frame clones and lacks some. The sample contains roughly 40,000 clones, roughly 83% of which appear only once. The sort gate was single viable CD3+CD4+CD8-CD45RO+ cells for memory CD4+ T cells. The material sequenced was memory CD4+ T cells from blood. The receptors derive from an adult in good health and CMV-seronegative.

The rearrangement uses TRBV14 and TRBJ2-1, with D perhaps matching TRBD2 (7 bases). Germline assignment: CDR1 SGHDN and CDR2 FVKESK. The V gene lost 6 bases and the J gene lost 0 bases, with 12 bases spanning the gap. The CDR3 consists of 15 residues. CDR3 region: CASRRGGLSYNEQFF. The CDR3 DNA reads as TGTGCCAGCAGGCGCGGGGGCCTCTCCTACAATGAGCAGTTCTTC.

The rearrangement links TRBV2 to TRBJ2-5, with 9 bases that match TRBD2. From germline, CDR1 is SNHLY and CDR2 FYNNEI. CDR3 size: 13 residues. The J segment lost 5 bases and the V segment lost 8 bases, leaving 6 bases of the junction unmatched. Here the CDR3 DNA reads TGTGCCAGCTGCGGGGGGGCGGACGAGACCCAGTACTTC. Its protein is CASCGGADETQYF.

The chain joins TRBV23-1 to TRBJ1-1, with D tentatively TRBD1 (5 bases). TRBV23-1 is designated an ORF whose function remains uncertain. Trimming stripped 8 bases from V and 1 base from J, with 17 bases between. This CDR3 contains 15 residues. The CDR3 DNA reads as TGCGCCAGCTCTCGTCGCAGGGTTTCGAACACTGAAGCTTTCTTT. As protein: CASSRRRVSNTEAFF.

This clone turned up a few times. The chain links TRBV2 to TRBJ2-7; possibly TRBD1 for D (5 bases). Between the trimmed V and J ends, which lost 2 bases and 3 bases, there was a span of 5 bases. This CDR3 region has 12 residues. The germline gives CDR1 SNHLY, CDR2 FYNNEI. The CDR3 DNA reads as TGTGCCAGCAGTGAACAGGGCTACGAGCAGTACTTC. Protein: CASSEQGYEQYF.

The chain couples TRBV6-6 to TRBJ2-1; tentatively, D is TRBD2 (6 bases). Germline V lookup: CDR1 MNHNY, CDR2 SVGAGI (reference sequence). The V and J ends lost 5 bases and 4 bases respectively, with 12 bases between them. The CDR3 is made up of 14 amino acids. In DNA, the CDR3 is TGTGCCAGCAGTACCGGGACTCGTTACAATGAGCAGTTCTTC. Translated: CASSTGTRYNEQFF.

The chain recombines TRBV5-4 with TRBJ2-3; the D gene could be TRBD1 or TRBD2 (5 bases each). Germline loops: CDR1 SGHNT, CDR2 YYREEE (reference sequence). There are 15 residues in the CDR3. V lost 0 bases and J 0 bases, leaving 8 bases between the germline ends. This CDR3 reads CASSLEGSSTDTQYF. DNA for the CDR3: TGTGCCAGCAGCTTGGAGGGGAGCAGCACAGATACGCAGTATTTT.

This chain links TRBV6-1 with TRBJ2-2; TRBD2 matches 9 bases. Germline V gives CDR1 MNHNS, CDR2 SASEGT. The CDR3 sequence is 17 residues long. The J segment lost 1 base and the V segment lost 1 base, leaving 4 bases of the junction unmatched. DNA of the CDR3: TGTGCCAGCAGTGAAGGTCCGACTAGCGGGAACACCGGGGAGCTGTTTTTT. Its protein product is CASSEGPTSGNTGELFF.

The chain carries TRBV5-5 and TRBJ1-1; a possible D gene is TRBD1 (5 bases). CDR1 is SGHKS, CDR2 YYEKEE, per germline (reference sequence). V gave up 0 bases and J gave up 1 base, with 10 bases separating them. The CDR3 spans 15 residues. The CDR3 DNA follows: TGTGCCAGCAGCTTGGGTGGGGCAGGGAACACTGAAGCTTTCTTT. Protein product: CASSLGGAGNTEAFF.

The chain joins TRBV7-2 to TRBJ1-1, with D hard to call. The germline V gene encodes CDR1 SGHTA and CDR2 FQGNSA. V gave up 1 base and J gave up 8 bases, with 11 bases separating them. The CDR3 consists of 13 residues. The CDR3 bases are TGTGCCAGCAGCTTAGGCCCCAGCAGGGAAGCTTTCTTT. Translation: CASSLGPSREAFF.

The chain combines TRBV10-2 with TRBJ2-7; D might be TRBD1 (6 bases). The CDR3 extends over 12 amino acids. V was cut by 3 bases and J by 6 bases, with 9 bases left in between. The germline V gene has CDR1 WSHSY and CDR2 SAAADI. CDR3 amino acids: CASSEQGPEQYF. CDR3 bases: TGCGCCAGCAGTGAACAGGGCCCCGAGCAGTACTTC.